This paragraph covers one T cell receptor beta chain sequence. Trimming at V came to 1 base and at J to 6 bases, leaving 4 bases not matched to a gene. Germline V gives CDR1 MGHDK, CDR2 SYGVNS. The CDR3 is 15 residues long. Per the original methods: For nucleated cells, counts were estimated from reference gene primer amplification. Measured with immunoSEQ multiplex PCR; TCRdb has only the in-frame clones, and not every one. D and trimming were read from the DNA, whereas the V and J calls and clone size are those reported in that table. The sample carries 100,000 to 150,000 clones, approximately 82% recorded once. The sample is drawn from a study of blood T cell repertoires in COVID-19.

The sequence was obtained from a woman aged 50 to 60 with acute or convalescent COVID-19. Sequences were obtained from peripheral blood. The chain links TRBV25-1 to TRBJ1-4; 8 nucleotides align to TRBD1. As DNA, the CDR3 is TGTGCCAGCAGTGAATCTGGACAGGGATATGAAAAACTGTTTTTT. This codes for CASSESGQGYEKLFF.